This is a list of T cell receptor beta chains from one sample in a study of cytomegalovirus exposure and HLA in healthy donors. Produced via immunoSEQ multiplex PCR; TCRdb's table is partial and in-frame only. The listing contains approximately 200,000 clones. The sequenced sample was PBMCs. These receptors were obtained from a boy aged 5 to 17 in good health and CMV-seronegative. The CDR3 runs from the conserved cysteine through the conserved F or W. D genes are given only for firm matches.

j_gene: TRBJ2-7
d_gene: .
len: 14
v_gene: TRBV6-8
CDR3aa: CASKPDGNSYEQYF
CDR3nt: TGTGCCAGCAAACCGGACGGGAATTCCTACGAGCAGTACTTC

j_gene: TRBJ1-5
d_gene: .
len: 18
v_gene: TRBV30
CDR3aa: CAWSSSPHRDISNQPQHF
CDR3nt: TGTGCCTGGAGCAGTTCGCCCCATCGGGACATTAGCAATCAGCCCCAGCATTTT

j_gene: TRBJ1-5
d_gene: .
len: 15
v_gene: TRBV30
CDR3aa: CAYTSWGTSNQPQHF
CDR3nt: TGTGCCTACACTTCCTGGGGGACTTCTAATCAGCCCCAGCATTTT

j_gene: TRBJ1-1
d_gene: .
len: 13
v_gene: TRBV6-4
CDR3aa: CASSASGNTEAFF
CDR3nt: TGTGCCAGCAGTGCTTCAGGGAACACTGAAGCTTTCTTT

j_gene: TRBJ1-1
d_gene: .
len: 14
v_gene: TRBV4-2
CDR3aa: CASSQESRGTEAFF
CDR3nt: TGTGCCAGCAGCCAAGAATCCCGGGGCACTGAAGCTTTCTTT

j_gene: TRBJ1-1
d_gene: .
len: 14
v_gene: TRBV2
CDR3aa: CASSPTAAGAEAFF
CDR3nt: TGTGCCAGCAGCCCTACCGCTGCAGGCGCTGAAGCTTTCTTT

j_gene: TRBJ2-7
d_gene: .
len: 15
v_gene: TRBV28
CDR3aa: CASSLYSASSYEQYF
CDR3nt: TGTGCCAGCAGTTTATATAGCGCGAGTTCCTACGAGCAGTACTTC

j_gene: TRBJ2-7
d_gene: .
len: 16
v_gene: TRBV4-1
CDR3aa: CASSQPLAGSNYEQYF
CDR3nt: TGCGCCAGCAGCCAACCTCTGGCGGGTTCGAACTACGAGCAGTACTTC

j_gene: TRBJ1-2
d_gene: .
len: 13
v_gene: TRBV27
CDR3aa: CASSGGRQAPYTF
CDR3nt: TGTGCCAGCAGTGGCGGGCGACAGGCCCCCTACACCTTC

j_gene: TRBJ2-1
d_gene: TRBD1
len: 16
v_gene: TRBV4-3
CDR3aa: CASSQETGTGGNEQFF
CDR3nt: TGCGCCAGCAGCCAAGAGACGGGGACAGGGGGCAATGAGCAGTTCTTC

j_gene: TRBJ1-5
d_gene: TRBD1
len: 16
v_gene: TRBV2
CDR3aa: CASLLSGGTGVQPQHF
CDR3nt: TGTGCCAGCCTCCTGAGTGGTGGGACAGGGGTTCAGCCCCAGCATTTT

j_gene: TRBJ1-4
d_gene: TRBD1
len: 20
v_gene: TRBV27
CDR3aa: CASSLNEENSGTGTEEKLFF
CDR3nt: TGTGCCAGCAGTTTAAACGAGGAGAATTCCGGGACAGGGACTGAGGAAAAACTGTTTTTT

j_gene: TRBJ1-1
d_gene: .
len: 14
v_gene: TRBV4-1
CDR3aa: CASSLRQAYTEAFF
CDR3nt: TGCGCCAGCAGCCTCCGACAGGCTTACACTGAAGCTTTCTTT

j_gene: TRBJ1-2
d_gene: .
len: 13
v_gene: TRBV5-6
CDR3aa: CASSLGQAGGYTF
CDR3nt: TGTGCCAGCAGCTTGGGGCAGGCGGGCGGCTACACCTTC

j_gene: TRBJ2-1
d_gene: .
len: 17
v_gene: TRBV4-1
CDR3aa: CASSQYQRVREPNEQFF
CDR3nt: TGCGCCAGCAGCCAATACCAACGGGTCAGAGAACCCAATGAGCAGTTCTTC

j_gene: TRBJ2-7
d_gene: TRBD1
len: 14
v_gene: TRBV27
CDR3aa: CASSLGDSPYEQYF
CDR3nt: TGTGCCAGCAGTTTAGGGGACAGTCCCTACGAGCAGTACTTC

j_gene: TRBJ2-5
d_gene: .
len: 15
v_gene: TRBV7-6
CDR3aa: CASSRSLARLETQYF
CDR3nt: TGTGCCAGCAGCCGCTCTCTAGCACGACTCGAGACCCAGTACTTC

j_gene: TRBJ1-2
d_gene: TRBD1
len: 15
v_gene: TRBV7-8
CDR3aa: CASSLRGQTPYGYTF
CDR3nt: TGTGCCAGCAGCTTAAGGGGACAGACCCCCTATGGCTACACCTTC

j_gene: TRBJ2-1
d_gene: .
len: 12
v_gene: TRBV11-3
CDR3aa: CASSFSPNEQFF
CDR3nt: TGTGCCAGCAGCTTTAGCCCCAATGAGCAGTTCTTC

j_gene: TRBJ2-5
d_gene: TRBD2
len: 16
v_gene: TRBV11-1
CDR3aa: CASSLLRGGRGETQYF
CDR3nt: TGTGCCAGCAGCCTTCTTCGGGGGGGCCGTGGAGAGACCCAGTACTTC

j_gene: TRBJ2-3
d_gene: .
len: 15
v_gene: TRBV7-9
CDR3aa: CASSQDSRSTDTQYF
CDR3nt: TGTGCCAGCAGCCAGGACAGTCGTAGCACAGATACGCAGTATTTT

j_gene: TRBJ2-7
d_gene: .
len: 13
v_gene: TRBV30
CDR3aa: CSLHPASSYEQYF
CDR3nt: TGTTCCCTTCACCCCGCTAGCTCCTACGAGCAGTACTTC

j_gene: TRBJ1-2
d_gene: TRBD1
len: 15
v_gene: TRBV6-4
CDR3aa: CASSETGTASSGYTF
CDR3nt: TGTGCCAGCAGCGAGACCGGGACAGCAAGCTCGGGCTACACCTTC

j_gene: TRBJ2-2
d_gene: .
len: 14
v_gene: TRBV13
CDR3aa: CASSYGSNTGELFF
CDR3nt: TGTGCCAGCAGCTACGGGAGCAACACCGGGGAGCTGTTTTTT

j_gene: TRBJ1-1
d_gene: .
len: 12
v_gene: TRBV5-4
CDR3aa: CASSLGQREAFF
CDR3nt: TGTGCCAGCAGCTTGGGACAGCGTGAAGCTTTCTTT

j_gene: TRBJ2-7
d_gene: .
len: 13
v_gene: TRBV7-2
CDR3aa: CASSLVQGGEQYF
CDR3nt: TGTGCCAGCAGCTTAGTTCAGGGTGGGGAGCAGTACTTC

j_gene: TRBJ2-4
d_gene: .
len: 14
v_gene: TRBV9
CDR3aa: CASSAGLGVNIQYF
CDR3nt: TGTGCCAGCAGCGCCGGACTTGGCGTAAACATTCAGTACTTC

j_gene: TRBJ2-5
d_gene: .
len: 14
v_gene: TRBV18
CDR3aa: CASSPTGGEETQYF
CDR3nt: TGTGCCAGCTCACCTACAGGGGGGGAAGAGACCCAGTACTTC

j_gene: TRBJ2-2
d_gene: TRBD1
len: 17
v_gene: TRBV28
CDR3aa: CASSSLGGQGFTGELFF
CDR3nt: TGTGCCAGCAGTAGCCTCGGGGGACAGGGGTTCACCGGGGAGCTGTTTTTT

j_gene: TRBJ2-4
d_gene: .
len: 14
v_gene: TRBV2
CDR3aa: CASNPGGGADIQYF
CDR3nt: TGTGCCAGCAACCCGGGTGGGGGGGCGGACATTCAGTACTTC

j_gene: TRBJ1-2
d_gene: TRBD1
len: 16
v_gene: TRBV19
CDR3aa: CASSLGRQGANYGYTF
CDR3nt: TGTGCCAGTAGCCTGGGGAGACAGGGGGCCAACTATGGCTACACCTTC

j_gene: TRBJ1-2
d_gene: .
len: 12
v_gene: TRBV9
CDR3aa: CASSVGQGDLAF
CDR3nt: TGTGCCAGCAGCGTAGGGCAGGGCGACTTGGCCTTC

j_gene: TRBJ2-2
d_gene: TRBD2
len: 19
v_gene: TRBV14
CDR3aa: CASSQWLAGARSNTGELFF
CDR3nt: TGTGCCAGCAGCCAGTGGCTAGCGGGGGCCCGATCGAACACCGGGGAGCTGTTTTTT

j_gene: TRBJ1-4
d_gene: .
len: 13
v_gene: TRBV29-1
CDR3aa: CSVEDRGREKLFF
CDR3nt: TGCAGCGTTGAAGACAGGGGCCGGGAAAAACTGTTTTTT

j_gene: TRBJ2-1
d_gene: TRBD1
len: 18
v_gene: TRBV7-7
CDR3aa: CASSLGPGQGLSLDEQFF
CDR3nt: TGTGCCAGCAGCTTGGGACCGGGACAGGGGTTAAGTTTGGATGAGCAGTTCTTC

j_gene: TRBJ1-1
d_gene: .
len: 16
v_gene: TRBV19
CDR3aa: CASSSPGSPMNTEAFF
CDR3nt: TGTGCCAGTAGTAGCCCAGGGTCTCCTATGAACACTGAAGCTTTCTTT

j_gene: TRBJ1-2
d_gene: .
len: 12
v_gene: TRBV6-5
CDR3aa: CASRIEGYGYTF
CDR3nt: TGTGCCAGCAGGATCGAGGGCTATGGCTACACCTTC

j_gene: TRBJ1-1
d_gene: .
len: 15
v_gene: TRBV6-6
CDR3aa: CASSYLSAGGTEAFF
CDR3nt: TGTGCCAGCAGTTACCTGTCGGCCGGGGGGACTGAAGCTTTCTTT

j_gene: TRBJ2-1
d_gene: TRBD2
len: 18
v_gene: TRBV5-5
CDR3aa: CASSSRVWGLADYNEQFF
CDR3nt: TGTGCCAGCAGCTCCAGGGTGTGGGGACTAGCGGATTACAATGAGCAGTTCTTC

j_gene: TRBJ1-1
d_gene: TRBD1
len: 15
v_gene: TRBV19
CDR3aa: CASSITGQVNTEAFF
CDR3nt: TGTGCCAGTAGTATAACGGGACAGGTGAACACTGAAGCTTTCTTT

j_gene: TRBJ1-1
d_gene: TRBD1
len: 16
v_gene: TRBV5-6
CDR3aa: CASSLAVDRVRTEAFF
CDR3nt: TGTGCCAGCAGCTTGGCCGTGGACAGGGTAAGAACTGAAGCTTTCTTT

j_gene: TRBJ1-6
d_gene: TRBD1
len: 13
v_gene: TRBV2
CDR3aa: CASRTGTNSPLHF
CDR3nt: TGTGCCAGCAGGACAGGGACTAATTCACCCCTCCACTTT

j_gene: TRBJ2-7
d_gene: .
len: 13
v_gene: TRBV4-2
CDR3aa: CASSQGGPYEQYF
CDR3nt: TGTGCCAGCAGCCAAGGTGGCCCCTACGAGCAGTACTTC

j_gene: TRBJ2-3
d_gene: TRBD2
len: 15
v_gene: TRBV5-4
CDR3aa: CASSFLTSGVDTQYF
CDR3nt: TGTGCCAGCAGCTTTTTAACTAGCGGGGTAGATACGCAGTATTTT